This T cell receptor beta chain was captured by sequencing in a study of T cell responses to AZD1222 COVID-19 vaccine. Across the study: Pooling of second doses given at about 4 or about 12 weeks was done.

V was clipped by 0 bases and J by 3 bases, with 1 base between them. The CDR3 has 11 residues. The V gene's germline CDR1 is SGHRS and CDR2 YFSETQ. Assay: immunoSEQ multiplex PCR; the TCRdb copy retains only in-frame clones and omits some. The sample carries more than 140,000 clones, about 89% recorded once. Only a few counts were recorded for this clone. This same CDR3 is encoded by further DNA sequences in the sample. The receptor was derived from an adult in good health. The chain carries TRBV5-1 and TRBJ2-7, with no clear D. The input for sequencing was peripheral blood, taken on day 0 of AZD1222 vaccination. This chain's CDR3 is CASSLGYEQYF. CDR3 sequence (DNA): TGCGCCAGCAGCTTGGGCTACGAGCAGTACTTC.